A single sample is the source of the 15 T cell receptor beta chains below, sequenced in a study of tumor-infiltrating lymphocytes in primary liver carcinoma (dated 2017 in TCRdb). Without any cell sorting, total RNA and DNA were co-extracted from roughly 18-30 mg of bulk tissue using the AllPrep DNA/RNA mini kit. Sequenced on an Illumina HiSeq 2500. Starting from 450 to 500 ng total RNA, TCRbeta-specific cDNA was produced by reverse transcription with a constant-region primer and ProtoScript II reverse transcriptase. Construction of the TCRbeta libraries relied on three nested rounds of multiplex PCR, following a slightly modified ARM-PCR procedure. Each of the first two PCR rounds ran for around 11 cycles using multiplex TRBV1-TRBV30 forward primers together with a Cbeta reverse primer. Through fastp at Q25 and MiXCR, TCRdb rebuilt clones from the public reads, retaining in-frame beta chains. CDR3 protein duplicates are merged, each entry listing the most common genes and DNA. For this sample the table gives around 100,000 distinct CDR3 sequences, of which approximately 71% were detected only once. Of the sample, around 8.8% falls within the top ten clones.

Specimen: liver tumor tissue from sampling region 5. In the paper's terms, the cell subset or site label means: tumor region T5, tumor centre. The source of these receptors is an older woman with primary liver carcinoma and hepatitis B virus infection.

In this sample, this clonotype turned up a few times. A read error may explain this, as a much larger clone is one base away. The gene calls are TRBV6-1 and TRBJ2-5; D gene unclear. This CDR3 comprises 13 residues. The V gene's germline CDR1 is MNHNS and CDR2 SASEGT. The CDR3 DNA sequence: TGTGACAGCAGTGAACAGATCCAAGAGACCCAGTACTTC. Protein: CDSSEQIQETQYF.

Details on this clonotype: No conserved phenylalanine or tryptophan ends this CDR3, so it is likely a read error. This chain joins TRBV5-4 and TRBJ2-7, with 8 bases identical to TRBD2. The germline V gene encodes CDR1 SGHNT and CDR2 YYREEE (reference sequence). The CDR3 loop spans 15 amino acids. V was clipped by 4 bases and J by 4 bases; unmatched bases: 10. The DNA of the CDR3 is TGTGCCAGCAGCATGGCTGGCGGGAGGAGGTACGAGCAGTACTCC. This sequence encodes CASSMAGGRRYEQYS.

The genes are TRBV4-1 and TRBJ2-1; D is unresolved. CDR1 is MGHRA and CDR2 is YSYEKL in the germline V gene. This CDR3 is built from 17 residues. The V end lost 3 bases, the J end lost 7 bases, and 22 bases lay between the germline ends. As DNA, the CDR3 is TGCGCCAGCAGCCATCAAACCCAGGCAGCAAAGTATAATGAGCAGTTCTTC. It translates to CASSHQTQAAKYNEQFF.

Of note for this clonotype: The junction departs from the called germline gene at one end, perhaps through a read error. The chain recombines TRBV11-2 with TRBJ2-1; no clear D. The V gene's germline CDR1 is SGHAT and CDR2 FQNNGV. This CDR3 contains 13 residues. Written as DNA, the CDR3 is TGTGCCAGCTGCCCGACCCGTTACAATGAGCAGATCTTC. Its protein product is CASCPTRYNEQIF.

Turning to this clonotype: A much bigger clone sits one base away, suggesting this may be a read error. The rearrangement links TRBV6-1 to TRBJ2-5; 7 bases map to TRBD2. Trimming removed 6 bases from V and 2 bases from J; junction bases left unmatched: 9. Germline V gives CDR1 MNHNS, CDR2 SASEGT. This CDR3 is 15 amino acids long. The CDR3 protein is CASRSILAVQETQYF. Here the CDR3 DNA reads TGTGCCAGCAGGTCAATCCTAGCGGTTCAAGAGACCCAGTACTTC.

The J gene is TRBJ2-2, the V gene TRBV11-2; D possibly corresponds to TRBD2 (5 bases). With 0 bases removed from V and 16 bases from J, the gap between germline ends came to 15 bases. The CDR3 covers 13 residues. The V gene's germline CDR1 is SGHAT and CDR2 FQNNGV. CDR3 nucleotides: TGTGCCAGCAGCTTAGATAGGACTGAGGTGCAGTTTTTT. Its protein is CASSLDRTEVQFF.

About this clonotype: Its ends do not fully match the called genes, so a read error is possible. V is TRBV4-1 and J is TRBJ2-3; D possibly uses TRBD1 or TRBD2 (8 bases each). The CDR3 sequence is 19 residues long. Germline V CDR1 and CDR2: MGHRA, YSYEKL. The chain's CDR3 is CASSPQRTGTSGSTDTRYF. The CDR3 nucleotides read TGCGCCAGCAGCCCCCAACGGACAGGGACCAGCGGGAGCACAGATACGCGGTATTTT.

About this clonotype itself: Its ends do not fully match the called genes, so a read error is possible. The rearrangement links TRBV12-3 or TRBV12-4 to TRBJ2-7; D tentatively fits TRBD1 or TRBD2 (6 bases each). The CDR3 covers 16 residues. Here the CDR3 reads CASSFWDLGGTYEQHF. Here the CDR3 DNA reads TGTGCCAGCAGTTTTTGGGACTTAGGGGGTACCTACGAGCAGCACTTC.

V is TRBV20-1 and J is TRBJ2-1, with 16 bases matching TRBD2. This CDR3 spans 20 amino acids. Germline assignment: CDR1 DFQATT and CDR2 SNEGSKA (reference sequence). The V segment lost 5 bases and the J segment 0 bases; nucleotides outside the gene matches: 13. The CDR3: CSAPKNPGLAGGSSYNEQFF. CDR3 coding DNA: TGCAGTGCTCCAAAGAATCCGGGACTAGCGGGGGGGAGCTCCTACAATGAGCAGTTCTTC.

With regard to this clonotype: It may be a read error: a sequence one base away is much more abundant. The genes are TRBV5-5 and TRBJ2-3; TRBD1 is a possible D gene (6 bases). The J call may be faulty, since TRBJ1-5 better matches the DNA end. CDR1 is SGHKS, CDR2 YYEKEE, per germline (reference sequence). The CDR3 runs 15 residues. The chain's CDR3 is CASSLVSGGTDTQHF. DNA of the CDR3: TGTGCCAGCAGCTTGGTTAGCGGGGGCACAGATACGCAGCATTTT.

With regard to this clonotype: Since a much larger clone is just one base distant, this may be a read error. The chain uses TRBV12-3 or TRBV12-4 and TRBJ2-1; 8 nucleotides line up with TRBD2. The CDR3 totals 15 residues. DNA for the CDR3: TGTGCCAGCATTCCCAGCGGGAGCTCCTACGATGAGCAGTTCTTC. Amino acids: CASIPSGSSYDEQFF.

About this clonotype itself: Given the absence of the conserved phenylalanine or tryptophan at the CDR3 end, a read error is likely. This chain uses TRBV29-1 with TRBJ1-1; 9 bases are a match to TRBD1. The CDR3 spans 13 residues. CDR1 and CDR2 (germline): SQVTM, ANQGSEA. CDR3 sequence: CSGRQGEYTEAFI. CDR3 nucleotides: TGCAGTGGACGACAGGGGGAGTACACTGAAGCTTTCATT.

In the case of this clonotype: This may be a read error: a much more frequent sequence differs by one nucleotide. CDR3: CAWSSTSVLRNEQFF. The CDR3, as DNA: TGTGCCTGGAGTTCGACTAGCGTCCTGCGCAATGAGCAGTTCTTC. The V gene is TRBV30, the J gene TRBJ2-1; TRBD2 aligns across 8 bases. CDR1 GTSNPN and CDR2 SVGIG come from the germline V gene (reference sequence). The CDR3 is 15 residues long. After removal of 2 bases from V and 6 bases from J, the junction contained 9 bases not matched to a gene.

To note about this clonotype: With a much larger clone just one base away, this may be a read error. The rearrangement uses TRBV7-8 and TRBJ2-2; 7 nucleotides align to TRBD1. The CDR3 spans 15 residues. The V gene's germline CDR1 is SGHVS and CDR2 FQNEAQ. V shed 4 bases, J shed 3 bases, and the junction held 5 bases outside the gene matches. The DNA for the CDR3 is TGTGCCAGCAGCTCCGGGACAGCATACACCGGGGAGCTGTTTTTT. Its translation: CASSSGTAYTGELFF. The whole variable domain, filled in from reference TRBV7-8 and TRBJ2-2, reads GAGVSQSPRYKVAKRGQDVALRCDPISGHVSLFWYQQALGQGPEFLTYFQNEAQLDKSGLPSDRFFAERPEGSVSTLKIQRTQQEDSAVYLCASSSGTAYTGELFFGEGSRLTVL.

Details on this clonotype: The junction shows a germline mismatch at one end, possibly a read error. The rearrangement links TRBV13 to TRBJ2-1; no clear D gene. The germline CDR1 and CDR2 sequences are PRHDT and FYEKMQ (reference sequence). The CDR3 has 18 amino acids. The chain's CDR3 is CASSSPPPLSSSYTEQFF. The CDR3, as DNA: TGTGCCAGCAGCTCCCCCCCTCCCCTTAGTAGCTCCTACACTGAGCAGTTCTTC.